This paragraph covers one T cell receptor beta chain sequence. The antigen is unknown. This record comes from a study of cytomegalovirus exposure and HLA in healthy donors. Germline CDR1 is LNHDA and CDR2 is SQIVND (reference sequence). The CDR3 has 14 residues. The V segment lost 6 bases and the J segment 4 bases; nucleotides outside the gene matches: 8. General study results and limits: Later genetic work tied a missense DCLRE1C variant to beta-chain V and J trimming.

PCR was performed using 60 Vbeta and 13 Jbeta primers. The method was immunoSEQ multiplex PCR; TCRdb's version includes in-frame clones alone and lacks a portion of them. The sample lists roughly 100,000 clones; about three quarters were seen once. This chain uses TRBV19 with TRBJ2-5; TRBD1 matches at 7 bases. The TCR originated in a woman between 50 and 59 years old in good health and CMV-seropositive. Sequenced sample: PBMCs. The CDR3 region has the DNA TGTGCCAGTAGCCCCCAGACAGGGCCAGAGACCCAGTACTTC. Protein product: CASSPQTGPETQYF.